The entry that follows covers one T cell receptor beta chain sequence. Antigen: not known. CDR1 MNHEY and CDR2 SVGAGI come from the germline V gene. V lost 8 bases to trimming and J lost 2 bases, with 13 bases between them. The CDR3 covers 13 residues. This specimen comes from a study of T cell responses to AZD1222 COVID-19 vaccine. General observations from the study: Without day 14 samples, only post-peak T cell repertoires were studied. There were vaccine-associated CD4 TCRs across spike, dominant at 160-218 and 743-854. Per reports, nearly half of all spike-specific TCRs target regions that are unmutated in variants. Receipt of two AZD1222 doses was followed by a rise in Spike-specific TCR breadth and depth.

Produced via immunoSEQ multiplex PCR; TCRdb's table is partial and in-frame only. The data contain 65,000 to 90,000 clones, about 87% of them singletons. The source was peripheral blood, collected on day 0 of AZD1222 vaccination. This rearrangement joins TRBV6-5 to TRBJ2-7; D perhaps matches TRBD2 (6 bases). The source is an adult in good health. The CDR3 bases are TGTGCCAGCGCCCTGGGGGGAACCTACGAGCAGTACTTC. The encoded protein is CASALGGTYEQYF.